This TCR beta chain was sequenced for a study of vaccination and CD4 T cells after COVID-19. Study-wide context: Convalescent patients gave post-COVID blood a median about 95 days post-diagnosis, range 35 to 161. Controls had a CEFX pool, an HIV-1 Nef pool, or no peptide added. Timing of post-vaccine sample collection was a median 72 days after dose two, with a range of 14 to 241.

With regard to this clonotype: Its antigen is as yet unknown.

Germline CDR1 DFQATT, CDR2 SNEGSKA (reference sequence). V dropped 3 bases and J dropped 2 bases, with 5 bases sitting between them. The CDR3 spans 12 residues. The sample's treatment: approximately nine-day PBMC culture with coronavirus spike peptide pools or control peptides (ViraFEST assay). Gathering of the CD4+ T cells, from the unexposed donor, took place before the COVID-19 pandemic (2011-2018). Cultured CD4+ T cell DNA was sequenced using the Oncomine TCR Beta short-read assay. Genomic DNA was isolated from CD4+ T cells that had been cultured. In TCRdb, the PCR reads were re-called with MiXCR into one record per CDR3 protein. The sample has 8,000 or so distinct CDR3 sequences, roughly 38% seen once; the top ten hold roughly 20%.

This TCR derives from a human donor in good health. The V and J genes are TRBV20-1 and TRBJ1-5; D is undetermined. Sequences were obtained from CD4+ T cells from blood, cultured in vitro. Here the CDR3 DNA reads TGCAGTGCTAGCGGAGGCAATCAGCCCCAGCATTTT. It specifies CSASGGNQPQHF.